Listed here is a single TCR beta chain. Its antigen specificity is not known. The sample holds no much larger clone one base away, and base qualities are not on file. Relative to germline, V is missing 0 bases and J is missing 5 bases, with 7 bases of the junction outside any gene match. CDR1 GTSNPN and CDR2 SVGIG are derived from the germline V gene (reference sequence). The CDR3 spans 15 residues, from the cysteine through the phenylalanine. The DNA shown is the 45-base CDR3, in frame from base 1. Receptor amplification or capture employed the immunoSEQ multiplex PCR assay. TCRdb provides this immuneACCESS table in a form limited to in-frame rearrangements. Some clones are lacking; in checked studies, under half of them reflect an unresolved V gene, and why the rest are absent is not known. The sample contains tens of thousands of clones, around 89% of them found a single time. The ten largest make up 0.9% of the sample.

This sample was included in a study of T cell changes during pregnancy in multiple sclerosis (dated by TCRdb to the late 2010s). In the study overall: The study looked at changes in the T cell repertoire across pregnancy in women with multiple sclerosis.

The rearrangement joined TRBV30 to TRBJ2-3; TRBD2 matches 8 bases in the middle. The receptor was derived from a female donor in good health, enrolled as a control in a pregnancy study. The sample consisted of peripheral blood, taken in the first trimester of pregnancy. The CDR3 reads as follows: CAWSVLAGEGDTQYF. At the DNA level, the sequence is TGTGCCTGGAGTGTCCTAGCGGGTGAGGGAGATACGCAGTATTTT.